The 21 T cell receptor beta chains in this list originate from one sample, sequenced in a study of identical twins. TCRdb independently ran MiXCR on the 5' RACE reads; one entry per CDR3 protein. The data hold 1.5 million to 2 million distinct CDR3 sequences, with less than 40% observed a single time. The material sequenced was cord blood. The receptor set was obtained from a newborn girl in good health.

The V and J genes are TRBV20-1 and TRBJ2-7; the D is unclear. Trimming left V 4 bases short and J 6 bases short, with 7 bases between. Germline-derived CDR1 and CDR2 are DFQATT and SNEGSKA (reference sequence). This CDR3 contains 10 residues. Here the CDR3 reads CSANSFEQYF. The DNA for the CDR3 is TGCAGTGCTAATAGTTTCGAGCAGTACTTC.

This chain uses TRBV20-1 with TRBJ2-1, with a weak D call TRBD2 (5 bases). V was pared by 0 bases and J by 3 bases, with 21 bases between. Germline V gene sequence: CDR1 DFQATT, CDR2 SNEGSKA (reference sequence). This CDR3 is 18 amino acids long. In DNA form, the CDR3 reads TGCAGTGCTAGAGATCCCAGCGGAACGCGTCTGCGCTACAATGAGCAGTTCTTC. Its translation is CSARDPSGTRLRYNEQFF.

The CDR3 here is CASSSTDNSPLHF. CDR3 coding DNA: TGCGCCAGCAGCTCGACAGATAATTCACCCCTCCACTTT. This sequence joins TRBV5-1 and TRBJ1-6; D may be TRBD1 (5 bases). Germline assignment: CDR1 SGHRS and CDR2 YFSETQ. CDR3 length: 13 amino acids. Trimming took 3 bases from V and 5 from J, leaving 6 bases between them.

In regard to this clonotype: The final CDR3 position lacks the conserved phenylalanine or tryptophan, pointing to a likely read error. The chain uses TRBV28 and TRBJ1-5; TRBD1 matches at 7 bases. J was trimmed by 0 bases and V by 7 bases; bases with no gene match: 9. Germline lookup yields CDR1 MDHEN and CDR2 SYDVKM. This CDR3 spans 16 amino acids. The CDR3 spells CASTGRDSYSNQPQHY. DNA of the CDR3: TGTGCCAGCACTGGCCGGGACAGCTATAGCAATCAGCCCCAGCATTAT.

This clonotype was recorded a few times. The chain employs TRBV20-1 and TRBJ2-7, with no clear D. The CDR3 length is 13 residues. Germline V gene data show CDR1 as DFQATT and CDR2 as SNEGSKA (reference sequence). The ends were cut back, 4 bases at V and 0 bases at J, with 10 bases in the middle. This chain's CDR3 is CSAKAYSSYEQYF. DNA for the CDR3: TGCAGTGCTAAAGCTTACAGCTCCTACGAGCAGTACTTC.

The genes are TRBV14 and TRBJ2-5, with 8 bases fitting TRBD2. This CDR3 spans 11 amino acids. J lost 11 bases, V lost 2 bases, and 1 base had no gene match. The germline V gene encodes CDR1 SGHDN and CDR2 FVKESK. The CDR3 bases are TGTGCCAGCAGCCAAAAGCGGGGGCAGTACTTC. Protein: CASSQKRGQYF. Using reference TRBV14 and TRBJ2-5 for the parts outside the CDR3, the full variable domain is EAGVTQFPSHSVIEKGQTVTLRCDPISGHDNLYWYRRVMGKEIKFLLHFVKESKQDESGMPNNRFLAERTGGTYSTLKVQPAELEDSGVYFCASSQKRGQYFGPGTRLLVL.

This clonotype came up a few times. The CDR3 DNA follows: TGTGCCACCGGGGGACAACAGACCCAGTACTTC. As protein: CATGGQQTQYF. The chain couples TRBV2 to TRBJ2-5; perhaps D is TRBD1 or TRBD2 (6 bases each). Trimming shortened V by 10 bases and J by 6 bases, and 12 bases separated the two germline ends. The V gene's germline CDR1 is SNHLY and CDR2 FYNNEI. The CDR3 runs 11 residues.

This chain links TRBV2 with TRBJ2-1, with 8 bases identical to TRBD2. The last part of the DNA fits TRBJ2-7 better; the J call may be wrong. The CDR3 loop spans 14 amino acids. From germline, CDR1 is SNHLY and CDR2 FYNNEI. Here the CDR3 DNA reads TGTGCCACCTTTGGCGGGACTAGTGACAATGAGCAGTACTTC. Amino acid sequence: CATFGGTSDNEQYF.

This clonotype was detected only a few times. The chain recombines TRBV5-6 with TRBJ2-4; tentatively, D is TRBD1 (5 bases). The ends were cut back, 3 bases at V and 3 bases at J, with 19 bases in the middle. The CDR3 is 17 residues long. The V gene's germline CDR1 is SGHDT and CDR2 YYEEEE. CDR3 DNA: TGTGCCAGCAGCTCTTTTGCGCTCAGGGTAGACAAAAACATTCAGTACTTC. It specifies CASSSFALRVDKNIQYF.

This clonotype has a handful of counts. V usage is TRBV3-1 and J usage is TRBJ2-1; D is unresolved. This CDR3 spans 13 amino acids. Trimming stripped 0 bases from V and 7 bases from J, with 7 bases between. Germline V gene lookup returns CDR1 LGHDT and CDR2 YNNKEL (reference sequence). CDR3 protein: CASSQEKGNEQFF. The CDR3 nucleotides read TGTGCCAGCAGCCAAGAAAAAGGGAATGAGCAGTTCTTC.

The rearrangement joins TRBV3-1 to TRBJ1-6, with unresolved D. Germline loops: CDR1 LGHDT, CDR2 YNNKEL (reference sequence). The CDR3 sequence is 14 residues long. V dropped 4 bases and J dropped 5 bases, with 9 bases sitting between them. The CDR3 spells CASSRWVDNSPLHF. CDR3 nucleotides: TGTGCCAGCAGCCGGTGGGTAGATAATTCACCCCTCCACTTT.

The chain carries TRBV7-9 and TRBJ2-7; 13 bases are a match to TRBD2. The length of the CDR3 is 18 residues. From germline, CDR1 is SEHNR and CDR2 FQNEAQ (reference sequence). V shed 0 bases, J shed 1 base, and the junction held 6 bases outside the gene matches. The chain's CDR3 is CASSLAGTSGIGSYEQYF. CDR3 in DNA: TGTGCCAGCAGCTTAGCCGGGACTAGCGGGATAGGATCCTACGAGCAGTACTTC.

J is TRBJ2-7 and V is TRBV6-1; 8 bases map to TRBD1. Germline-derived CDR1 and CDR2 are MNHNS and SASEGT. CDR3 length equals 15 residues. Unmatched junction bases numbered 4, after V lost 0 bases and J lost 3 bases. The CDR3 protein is CASSEALQGDYEQYF. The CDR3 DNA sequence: TGTGCCAGCAGTGAAGCGCTACAGGGGGACTACGAGCAGTACTTC.

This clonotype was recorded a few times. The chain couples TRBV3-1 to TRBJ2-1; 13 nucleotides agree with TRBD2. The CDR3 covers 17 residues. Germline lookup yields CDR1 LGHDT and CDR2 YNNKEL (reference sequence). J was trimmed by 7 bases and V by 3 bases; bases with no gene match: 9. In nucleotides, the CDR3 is TGTGCCAGCAGCCAGCCTGCCGGGACTAGCGGGATAAATGAGCAGTTCTTC. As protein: CASSQPAGTSGINEQFF.

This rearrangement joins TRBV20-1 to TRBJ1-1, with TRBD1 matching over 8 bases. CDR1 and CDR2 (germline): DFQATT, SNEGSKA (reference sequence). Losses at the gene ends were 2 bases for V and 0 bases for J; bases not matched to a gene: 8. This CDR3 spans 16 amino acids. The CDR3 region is CSARKTGAPMNTEAFF. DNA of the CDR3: TGCAGTGCTAGAAAGACAGGGGCCCCAATGAACACTGAAGCTTTCTTT.

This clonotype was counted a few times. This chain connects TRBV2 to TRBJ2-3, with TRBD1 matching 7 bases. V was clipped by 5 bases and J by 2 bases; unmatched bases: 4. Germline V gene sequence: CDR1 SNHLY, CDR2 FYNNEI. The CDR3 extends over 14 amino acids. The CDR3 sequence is CASSRQGNTDTQYF. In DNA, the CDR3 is TGTGCCAGCAGTAGACAGGGAAACACAGATACGCAGTATTTT.

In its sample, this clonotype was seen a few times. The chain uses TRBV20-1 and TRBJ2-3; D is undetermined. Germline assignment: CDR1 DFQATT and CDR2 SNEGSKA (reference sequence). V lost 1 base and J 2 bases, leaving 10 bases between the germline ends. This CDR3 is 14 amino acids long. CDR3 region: CSARAARLTDTQYF. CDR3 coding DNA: TGCAGTGCTAGAGCTGCAAGACTCACAGATACGCAGTATTTT.

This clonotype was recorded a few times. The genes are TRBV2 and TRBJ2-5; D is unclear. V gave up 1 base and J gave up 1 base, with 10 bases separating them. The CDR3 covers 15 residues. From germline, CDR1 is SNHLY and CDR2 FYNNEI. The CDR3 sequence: CASSEVRLPQETQYF. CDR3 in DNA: TGTGCCAGCAGTGAAGTAAGGCTACCCCAAGAGACCCAGTACTTC.

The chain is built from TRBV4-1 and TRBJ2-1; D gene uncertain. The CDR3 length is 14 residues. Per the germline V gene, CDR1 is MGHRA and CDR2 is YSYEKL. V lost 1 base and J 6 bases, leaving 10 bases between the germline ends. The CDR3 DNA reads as TGCGCCAGCAGCCAAGGTGATAGTTCCAATGAGCAGTTCTTC. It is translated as CASSQGDSSNEQFF.

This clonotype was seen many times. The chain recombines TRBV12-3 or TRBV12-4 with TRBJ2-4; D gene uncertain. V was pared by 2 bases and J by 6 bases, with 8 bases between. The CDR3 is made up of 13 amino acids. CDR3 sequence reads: CASSLKDLNIQYF. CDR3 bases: TGTGCCAGCAGTTTAAAGGACCTAAACATTCAGTACTTC.

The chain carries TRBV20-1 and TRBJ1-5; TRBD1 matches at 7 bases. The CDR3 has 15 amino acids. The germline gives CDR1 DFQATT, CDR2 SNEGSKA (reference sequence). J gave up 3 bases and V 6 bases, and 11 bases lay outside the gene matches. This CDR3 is CSAQTGTDPNQPQHF. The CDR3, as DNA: TGCAGTGCCCAAACCGGGACAGACCCCAATCAGCCCCAGCATTTT.